The rows below give T cell receptor beta chains drawn from one sample of a study of CD8 T cells in ankylosing spondylitis. MiXCR was run by TCRdb on the 5' RACE reads, yielding one entry per CDR3 protein. The sample includes under 85,000 distinct CDR3 sequences, approximately 5.3% seen only once; the top ten take approximately 2.1%. Sequenced sample: blood, either unsorted or a sorted T cell fraction (not recorded which). These receptors all stem from a male donor with ankylosing spondylitis or in good health (not recorded which). Both conserved end residues are part of each CDR3. Fields, in order: clone size, V gene, J gene, D gene, CDR3 DNA, CDR3 protein. D genes are given only for firm matches. Clone size is given for some rows only: seen once, a few or many times, or a class if the clone is expanded.

many	TRBV7-9	TRBJ2-2	TRBD1	TGTGCCAGCAGCTCGGTTGGACAGGGGGGCACCGGGGAGCTGTTTTTT	CASSSVGQGGTGELFF
many	TRBV11-2	TRBJ2-1	TRBD2	TGTGCCAGCAGCTTAGGCGGGGGGACGAGGTACAATGAGCAGTTCTTC	CASSLGGGTRYNEQFF
many	TRBV6-2/TRBV6-3	TRBJ2-1	.	TGTGCCAGCAGAGGACAGTCGGGCTACAATGAGCAGTTCTTC	CASRGQSGYNEQFF
many	TRBV5-1	TRBJ1-5	.	TGCGCCAGCAGCTTGGCCCTAGGGCAGCCCCAGCATTTT	CASSLALGQPQHF
many	TRBV7-8	TRBJ2-7	.	TGTGCCAGCAGCTTATTCTCCGAGCAGTACTTC	CASSLFSEQYF
many	TRBV15	TRBJ2-3	.	TGTGCCACCAGCAGATCGGGCCAACATCCCACAGATACGCAGTATTTT	CATSRSGQHPTDTQYF
many	TRBV21-1	TRBJ2-7	.	TGTGCCAGCAGCAAAGTTGTAAGACAGGGTGATTACTACGAGCAGTACTTC	CASSKVVRQGDYYEQYF
many	TRBV29-1	TRBJ1-3	.	TGCAGCGTTGAATCGTCTGGAAACACCATATATTTT	CSVESSGNTIYF
many	TRBV19	TRBJ1-1	TRBD1	TGTGCCAGTAGGCTCGACAGGGGTTTGAACACTGAAGCTTTCTTT	CASRLDRGLNTEAFF
many	TRBV20-1	TRBJ1-1	.	TGCAGTGCTAGAGGTACTATCCAAAACACTGAAGCTTTCTTT	CSARGTIQNTEAFF
many	TRBV7-2	TRBJ1-2	.	TGTGCCAGCAGCTCGCGGATTGCCAGGGCTGGCTACACCTTC	CASSSRIARAGYTF
few	TRBV7-9	TRBJ2-1	TRBD2	TGTGCCAGCAGCATAGTGGGGGCGGGGGGAAACAATGAGCAGTTCTTC	CASSIVGAGGNNEQFF
many	TRBV20-1	TRBJ1-2	TRBD1	TGCAGTGCTAGAGATGGGACAGGGGACTATGGCTACACCTTC	CSARDGTGDYGYTF
many	TRBV12-3/TRBV12-4	TRBJ1-1	.	TGTGCCAGCAGTTTAACCGCTTTGGCCGCTTTCTTT	CASSLTALAAFF
.	TRBV4-2	TRBJ2-3	.	TGTGCCAGCAGCCAAGATCGACGGATCACAGATACGCAGTATTTT	CASSQDRRITDTQYF
many	TRBV24-1	TRBJ2-5	.	TGTGCCACCAGCGGGGGTGTTCAAGAGACCCAGTACTTC	CATSGGVQETQYF
.	TRBV7-2	TRBJ1-1	TRBD1	TGTGCCAGCAGCGCGTACAGGGGGGGAGACACTGAAGCTTTCTTT	CASSAYRGGDTEAFF
many	TRBV7-9	TRBJ2-1	TRBD2	TGTGCCAGCAGCTCCCCGGTGGGGGGGAGTTTCGGAAGTGAGCAGTTCTTC	CASSSPVGGSFGSEQFF
medium-sized	TRBV7-3	TRBJ2-3	TRBD2	TGTGCCAGCAGCTTAACCCCGGGACTAGCGGGGGGGGTCACAGATACGCAGTATTTT	CASSLTPGLAGGVTDTQYF
many	TRBV5-1	TRBJ2-7	TRBD1	TGCGCCAGCAGAACGGACAGGGACTCCCACGAGCAGTACTTC	CASRTDRDSHEQYF
many	TRBV10-2	TRBJ1-6	.	TGCGCCAGCGGCGATGGAGGTTCACCCCTCCACTTT	CASGDGGSPLHF
many	TRBV25-1	TRBJ1-1	.	TGTGCCAGCAGTGAAGGGGGTTGGGCAGGAGCTTTCTTT	CASSEGGWAGAFF
many	TRBV6-5	TRBJ1-2	.	TGTGCCAGCAGTTCGGGGAACTATGGCTACACCTTC	CASSSGNYGYTF
many	TRBV12-3/TRBV12-4	TRBJ1-6	.	TGTGCCAGCAGTAGTCAAGCAGGGAATTCACCCCTCCACTTT	CASSSQAGNSPLHF
many	TRBV18	TRBJ1-5	.	TGTGCCAGCTCACCGATTGGCAGCAATCAGCCCCAGCATTTT	CASSPIGSNQPQHF
many	TRBV27	TRBJ2-7	TRBD1	TGTGCCAGCAGTCCGGACAGGGGTCGGGGCGAGCAGTACTTC	CASSPDRGRGEQYF
many	TRBV5-1	TRBJ2-3	.	TGCGCCAGCAGCTTACAAGCTAGCACAGATATGCAGTATTTT	CASSLQASTDMQYF
many	TRBV5-1	TRBJ2-1	TRBD2	TGCGCCAGCAGCTGGACTAGCGGGGGGGCCATGTTGTCCAATGAGCAGTTCTTC	CASSWTSGGAMLSNEQFF
many	TRBV28	TRBJ1-5	.	TGTGCCAGCAGCGACGGTGACAGGTACAATCAGCCCCAGCATTTT	CASSDGDRYNQPQHF